The present T cell receptor beta chain was sequenced within a study of CD8 T cells in ankylosing spondylitis. Quantitative 5'-RACE was performed with molecular barcodes, and it yielded the TCR beta libraries. Using its own MiXCR run on the 5' RACE reads, TCRdb lists one record per CDR3 protein. Of 500,000 to 650,000 distinct CDR3 sequences listed, under 5.5% are singletons. The study, taken as a whole, reports: Ankylosing spondylitis blood appeared to be characterized by a TCR beta motif of eight highly homologous variants. In ankylosing spondylitis patients, matched synovial fluid reportedly showed significant enrichment of disease-linked clones.

The sample holds many counts of this clonotype. Its antigen is currently unknown. Sequencing used blood, either unsorted or a sorted T cell fraction (not recorded which). The source of this sequence is a male donor with ankylosing spondylitis.

This CDR3 reads CSARRQGETQYF. CDR3 DNA: TGCAGTGCTAGGAGACAGGGGGAGACCCAGTACTTC. The chain is built from TRBV20-1 and TRBJ2-5; 8 nucleotides line up with TRBD1. Germline assignment: CDR1 DFQATT and CDR2 SNEGSKA (reference sequence). The J segment lost 5 bases and the V segment lost 3 bases, leaving 2 bases of the junction unmatched. This CDR3 is 12 amino acids long.